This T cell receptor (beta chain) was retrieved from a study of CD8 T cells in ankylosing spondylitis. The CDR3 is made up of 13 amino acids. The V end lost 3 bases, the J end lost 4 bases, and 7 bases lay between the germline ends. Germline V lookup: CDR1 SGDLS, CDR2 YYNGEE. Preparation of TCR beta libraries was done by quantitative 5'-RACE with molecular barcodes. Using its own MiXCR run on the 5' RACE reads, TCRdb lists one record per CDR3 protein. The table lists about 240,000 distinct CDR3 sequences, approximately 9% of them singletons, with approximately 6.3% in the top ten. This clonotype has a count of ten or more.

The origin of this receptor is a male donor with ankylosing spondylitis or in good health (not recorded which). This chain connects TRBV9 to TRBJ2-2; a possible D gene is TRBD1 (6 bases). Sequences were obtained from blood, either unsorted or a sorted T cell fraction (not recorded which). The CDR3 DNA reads TGTGCCAGCAGCGGACAGGTCACCGGGGAGCTGTTTTTT. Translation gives CASSGQVTGELFF.